The sequence of this TCR beta chain was determined in a study of tumor-infiltrating lymphocytes in primary liver carcinoma. About the research overall: With diameters of roughly 4 to 11 cm, tumors were stage T1-T3 N0M0. Study-level findings and limits: Tumor-adjacent and tumor-blood pairs displayed less overlap than did pairs of tumor regions. Tumor specimens were characterized by a significantly higher top-250-clone fraction than blood (p = 0.039).

The researchers produced TCR beta cDNA from approximately 540 ng total RNA with a constant-region primer. Sequencing libraries for TCR beta derived from three nested multiplex PCR rounds that used slightly modified ARM-PCR. Each of the first two PCR rounds ran approximately 10 cycles with TRBV1-TRBV30 forward and C-beta reverse primers. TCRdb ran MiXCR on the multiplex PCR reads and lists one entry per CDR3 protein. The table includes more than 150,000 distinct CDR3 sequences, 60% detected once. The CDR3 runs to 18 residues. It was unsorted whole blood that yielded blood RNA, and germline DNA was also extracted. Regarding this clonotype: Antigen: not known.

The gene calls are TRBV21-1 and TRBJ2-7; the table's TRBD2 call for D was not verified on the DNA. TRBV21-1 constitutes a pseudogene. This sequence originates from a man aged 35-49 years with primary liver carcinoma and hepatitis B virus infection. The sample comprised peripheral blood. The CDR3 DNA reads TGTGCCAGCAGCAAATGGTGGGCAGGGCCCCTTGGCTCCTACGAGCAGTACTTC. It specifies CASSKWWAGPLGSYEQYF.